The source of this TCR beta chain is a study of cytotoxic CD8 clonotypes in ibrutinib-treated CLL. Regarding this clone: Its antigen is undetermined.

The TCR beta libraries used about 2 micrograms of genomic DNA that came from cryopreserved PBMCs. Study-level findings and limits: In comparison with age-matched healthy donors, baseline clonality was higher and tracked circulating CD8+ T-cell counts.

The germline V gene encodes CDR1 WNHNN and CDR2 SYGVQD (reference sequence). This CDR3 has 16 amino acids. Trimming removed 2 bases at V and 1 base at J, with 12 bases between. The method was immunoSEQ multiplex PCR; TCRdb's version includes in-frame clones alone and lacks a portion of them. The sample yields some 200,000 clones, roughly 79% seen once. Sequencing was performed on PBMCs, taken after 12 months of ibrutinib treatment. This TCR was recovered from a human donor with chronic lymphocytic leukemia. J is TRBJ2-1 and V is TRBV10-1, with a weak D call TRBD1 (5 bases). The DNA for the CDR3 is TGCGCCAGCAGTGAGCTTGTGCCAGGGTCCTACAATGAGCAGTTCTTC. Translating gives CASSELVPGSYNEQFF.